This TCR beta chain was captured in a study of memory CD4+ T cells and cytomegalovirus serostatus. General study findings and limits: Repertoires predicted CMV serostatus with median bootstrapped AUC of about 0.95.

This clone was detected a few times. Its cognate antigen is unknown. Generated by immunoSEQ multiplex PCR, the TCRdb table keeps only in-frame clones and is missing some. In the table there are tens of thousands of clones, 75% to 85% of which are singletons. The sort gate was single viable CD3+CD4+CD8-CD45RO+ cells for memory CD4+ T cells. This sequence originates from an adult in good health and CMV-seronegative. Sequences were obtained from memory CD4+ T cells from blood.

CDR3 bases: TGTGCCAGCAGCTTGGGACAGATTATAAACACAGATACGCAGTATTTT. It yields the protein CASSLGQIINTDTQYF. The chain combines TRBV5-4 with TRBJ2-3, with D tentatively TRBD1 (5 bases). The CDR3 runs to 16 residues. Germline V CDR1 and CDR2: SGHNT, YYREEE (reference sequence). The ends were cut back, 0 bases at V and 2 bases at J, with 13 bases in the middle.